This T cell receptor (beta chain) emerged from a study of blood T cell repertoires in COVID-19. Looking at the study overall: Donors in the United States, Italy and Spain gave samples during acute or convalescent COVID-19. T cells, B-cell-depleted T cells, or PBMCs provided the cDNA or gDNA that served as material.

Original processing notes: The authors estimated nucleated cell counts from reference gene primer amplification. Clones were sequenced by immunoSEQ multiplex PCR, and TCRdb holds only the in-frame ones, with some missing. V and J calls and clone size are copied from that table; D and trimming were computed from the DNA. The sample records roughly 200,000 clones, 70% to 90% being singletons. CDR3 length: 16 residues. The trim removed 3 bases at V and 3 bases at J, leaving 10 bases unmatched. Germline CDR1 and CDR2: KGHSH and LQKENI. The rearrangement uses TRBV18 and TRBJ1-2, with 7 bases matching TRBD1. The sample taken for sequencing was peripheral blood. This TCR was sampled from a man in his 60s with acute or convalescent COVID-19. The CDR3 loop reads CASSPLGGTGDYGYTF. The CDR3 DNA is TGTGCCAGCTCACCCCTTGGGGGTACAGGGGACTATGGCTACACCTTC.